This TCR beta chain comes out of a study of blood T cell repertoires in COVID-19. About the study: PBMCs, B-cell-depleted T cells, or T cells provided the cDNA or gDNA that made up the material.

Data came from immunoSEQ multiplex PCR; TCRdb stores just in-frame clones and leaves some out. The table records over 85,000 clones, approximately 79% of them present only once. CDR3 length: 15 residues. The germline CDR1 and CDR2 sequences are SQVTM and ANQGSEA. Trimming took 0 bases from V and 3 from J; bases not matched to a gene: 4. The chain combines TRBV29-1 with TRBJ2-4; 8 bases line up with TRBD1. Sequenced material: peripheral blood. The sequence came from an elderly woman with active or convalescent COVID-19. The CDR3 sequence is CSVEEDRAVKNIQYF. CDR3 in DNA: TGCAGCGTTGAAGAGGACAGGGCGGTCAAAAACATTCAGTACTTC.